These T cell receptor beta chains were read from a single sample in a study of blood T cell repertoires in COVID-19. Assay: immunoSEQ multiplex PCR; the TCRdb copy retains only in-frame clones and omits some. The table lists a few hundred thousand clones, approximately 89% of them singletons, with over 3.5% in the top ten. Sequences were obtained from peripheral blood. These receptors came from a woman aged 60-75 years with COVID-19, enrolled during active disease. The CDR3 runs from the conserved cysteine through the conserved F or W. A D gene is named only where the DNA matches it firmly. Only some rows state a clone size, as once, few, many or a class for expanded clones.

NA	TRBV7-9	TRBJ2-2	NA	CASFSGGVTGELFF	TGTGCCAGCTTTTCGGGGGGCGTCACCGGGGAGCTGTTTTTT
TRBD1	TRBV28	TRBJ1-1	NA	CASSGQGGAFF	TGTGCCAGCAGTGGACAGGGGGGAGCTTTCTTT
NA	TRBV4-1	TRBJ2-2	NA	CASSLRGNTGELFF	TGCGCCAGCAGCCTTCGGGGAAACACCGGGGAGCTGTTTTTT
NA	TRBV6-5	TRBJ2-7	NA	CASRSDRTISYEQYF	TGTGCCAGCAGAAGTGACAGAACAATCTCCTACGAGCAGTACTTC
TRBD1	TRBV5-1	TRBJ1-2	NA	CASSLPGTAYGYTF	TGCGCCAGCAGCTTACCCGGGACAGCCTATGGCTACACCTTC
NA	TRBV28	TRBJ1-5	once	CASSFVRGAGQPQHF	TGTGCCAGCAGTTTTGTCAGGGGCGCAGGTCAGCCCCAGCATTTT
TRBD1	TRBV7-3	TRBJ1-6	once	CASSPRTGYSPLHF	TGTGCCAGCAGCCCCAGGACAGGGTATTCACCCCTCCACTTT
TRBD2	TRBV6-1	TRBJ2-3	NA	CASSDPGGASDTQYF	TGTGCCAGCAGTGACCCCGGGGGGGCCTCAGATACGCAGTATTTT
NA	TRBV14	TRBJ2-3	NA	CASSQFVGRTDTQYF	TGTGCCAGCAGCCAGTTTGTGGGGCGCACAGATACGCAGTATTTT
NA	TRBV6-5	TRBJ1-1	NA	CASSYTRGLRTEAFF	TGTGCCAGCAGTTACACAAGGGGTTTGCGCACTGAAGCTTTCTTT
TRBD1	TRBV6-5	TRBJ1-3	NA	CASSYSTGAGNTIYF	TGTGCCAGCAGTTACAGTACAGGGGCGGGAAACACCATATATTTT
NA	TRBV28	TRBJ1-4	NA	CASSSQGLATNEKLFF	TGTGCCAGCAGTTCTCAGGGACTAGCAACTAATGAAAAACTGTTTTTT
NA	TRBV2	TRBJ1-1	NA	CASTRTDSMNTEAFF	TGTGCCAGCACCAGAACGGACAGTATGAACACTGAAGCTTTCTTT
NA	TRBV9	TRBJ1-5	NA	CASSVEGGSNQPQHF	TGTGCCAGCAGCGTAGAAGGCGGTAGCAATCAGCCCCAGCATTTT